These T cell receptor beta chains were read from a single sample in a study of siplizumab effects on memory and regulatory T cells. Produced via immunoSEQ multiplex PCR; TCRdb's table is partial and in-frame only. The table lists 70,000 to 100,000 clones, roughly 97% of them singletons, with approximately 0.031% in the top ten. Sequencing was done on a sample of naive CD4+ T cells sorted from blood. Receptors originate from a human donor in good health. Both conserved end residues are part of each CDR3. The D gene is left open where the match is weak. The size field is filled for only some rows; it gives once, few, many or a size class.

size: -
J: TRBJ1-5
D: TRBD1
length: 17
V: TRBV19
CDR3: CASSTLWTGRGNQPQHF
DNA: TGTGCCAGTAGTACACTCTGGACAGGACGGGGCAATCAGCCCCAGCATTTT

size: -
J: TRBJ2-7
D: TRBD1
length: 14
V: TRBV28
CDR3: CASKEWTGEARRYF
DNA: TGTGCCAGCAAAGAGTGGACAGGGGAGGCAAGGCGGTACTTC

size: -
J: TRBJ1-2
D: -
length: 14
V: TRBV6-6
CDR3: CASRRGPGDYGYTF
DNA: TGTGCCAGCAGGAGAGGGCCGGGGGACTATGGCTACACCTTC

size: -
J: TRBJ1-1
D: -
length: 14
V: TRBV28
CDR3: CASRRDTLRTEAFF
DNA: TGTGCCAGCAGGCGGGACACCCTAAGGACTGAAGCTTTCTTT

size: once
J: TRBJ2-5
D: TRBD1
length: 15
V: TRBV5-4
CDR3: CASSSRPGQAETQYF
DNA: TGTGCCAGCAGCTCCAGACCGGGACAGGCGGAGACCCAGTACTTC

size: -
J: TRBJ1-5
D: TRBD1
length: 14
V: TRBV6-6
CDR3: CASSSGTGHQPQHF
DNA: TGTGCCAGCAGTTCCGGGACAGGGCACCAGCCCCAGCATTTT

size: -
J: TRBJ1-2
D: -
length: 13
V: TRBV11-2
CDR3: CASSRGGDYGYTF
DNA: TGTGCCAGCAGCCGGGGAGGGGACTATGGCTACACCTTC

size: -
J: TRBJ1-1
D: -
length: 10
V: TRBV28
CDR3: CASSTTEAFF
DNA: TGTGCCAGCAGTACGACTGAAGCTTTCTTT

size: -
J: TRBJ1-2
D: -
length: 15
V: TRBV28
CDR3: CASSFGQGDIYGYTF
DNA: TGTGCCAGCAGTTTCGGGCAGGGAGATATCTATGGCTACACTTTC

size: -
J: TRBJ1-2
D: -
length: 14
V: TRBV9
CDR3: CASNRQNHNYGYTF
DNA: TGTGCCAGCAATAGACAGAACCATAACTATGGCTACACCTTC

size: -
J: TRBJ2-7
D: -
length: 15
V: TRBV28
CDR3: CAKRAGQDTLYEQYF
DNA: TGTGCCAAGCGGGCAGGTCAGGACACTCTCTACGAGCAGTACTTC

size: -
J: TRBJ2-7
D: -
length: 16
V: TRBV21-1
CDR3: CASSKGTAGESYEQYF
DNA: TGTGCCAGCAGCAAAGGAACGGCAGGCGAATCCTACGAGCAGTACTTC

size: -
J: TRBJ2-3
D: TRBD2
length: 16
V: TRBV6-1
CDR3: CASSEISGGATDTQYF
DNA: TGTGCCAGCAGTGAAATTAGCGGGGGGGCCACAGATACGCAGTATTTT

size: -
J: TRBJ2-5
D: -
length: 13
V: TRBV19
CDR3: CASSPQGQETQYF
DNA: TGTGCCAGTAGTCCCCAGGGCCAAGAGACCCAGTACTTC

size: -
J: TRBJ2-7
D: -
length: 14
V: TRBV12-5
CDR3: CASGLVPAIYEQYF
DNA: TGTGCTAGTGGTTTGGTACCGGCTATCTACGAGCAGTACTTC

size: -
J: TRBJ1-2
D: -
length: 13
V: TRBV7-2
CDR3: CASSPDNLYGYTF
DNA: TGTGCCAGCAGCCCTGACAATCTCTATGGCTACACCTTC

size: -
J: TRBJ2-7
D: TRBD2
length: 14
V: TRBV27
CDR3: CASSLAGDRYEQYF
DNA: TGTGCCAGCAGTTTAGCGGGGGATAGGTACGAGCAGTACTTC

size: -
J: TRBJ2-3
D: TRBD2
length: 14
V: TRBV2
CDR3: CASRASGGADTQYF
DNA: TGTGCCAGCAGGGCTAGCGGGGGGGCTGATACGCAGTATTTT

size: -
J: TRBJ2-6
D: -
length: 15
V: TRBV5-1
CDR3: CASDQTGSGANVLTF
DNA: TGCGCCAGCGACCAAACAGGGTCTGGGGCCAACGTCCTGACTTTC

size: -
J: TRBJ2-3
D: -
length: 15
V: TRBV7-3
CDR3: CASSLRQGSTDTQYF
DNA: TGTGCCAGCAGCTTAAGGCAGGGTAGCACAGATACGCAGTATTTT

size: -
J: TRBJ2-5
D: TRBD2
length: 17
V: TRBV9
CDR3: CASSVQSGTSPRETQYF
DNA: TGTGCCAGCAGCGTACAATCGGGGACTAGCCCCCGAGAGACCCAGTACTTC

size: -
J: TRBJ1-5
D: TRBD1
length: 15
V: TRBV7-8
CDR3: CASSPQGGSNQPQHF
DNA: TGTGCCAGCAGCCCCCAGGGGGGTAGCAATCAGCCCCAGCATTTT

size: -
J: TRBJ2-5
D: -
length: 13
V: TRBV7-2
CDR3: CASSLERQETQYF
DNA: TGTGCCAGCAGCTTAGAGAGACAAGAGACCCAGTACTTC

size: -
J: TRBJ1-1
D: -
length: 10
V: TRBV6-4
CDR3: CASKGAEAFF
DNA: TGTGCCAGCAAGGGAGCTGAAGCTTTCTTT

size: -
J: TRBJ2-3
D: -
length: 13
V: TRBV6-1
CDR3: CASSRPGWDTQYF
DNA: TGTGCCAGCAGCCGTCCTGGCTGGGATACGCAGTATTTT

size: -
J: TRBJ1-1
D: TRBD1
length: 18
V: TRBV11-2
CDR3: CASSSSRDRGRMNTEAFF
DNA: TGTGCCAGCAGCTCCTCGAGGGACAGGGGGCGAATGAACACTGAAGCTTTCTTT

size: -
J: TRBJ1-5
D: -
length: 15
V: TRBV6-6
CDR3: CASSYSSISNQPQHF
DNA: TGTGCCAGCAGTTACAGCAGCATTAGCAATCAGCCCCAGCATTTT

size: -
J: TRBJ1-1
D: TRBD1
length: 14
V: TRBV5-1
CDR3: CASSSQGAGTEAFF
DNA: TGCGCCAGCAGCTCTCAGGGGGCTGGGACTGAAGCTTTCTTT

size: -
J: TRBJ1-3
D: -
length: 15
V: TRBV30
CDR3: CAWSVFTGSGNTIYF
DNA: TGTGCCTGGAGTGTATTCACCGGCTCTGGAAACACCATATATTTT

size: -
J: TRBJ2-6
D: -
length: 14
V: TRBV30
CDR3: CACTSQPGANVLTF
DNA: TGTGCCTGTACATCTCAGCCCGGGGCCAACGTCCTGACTTTC

size: -
J: TRBJ1-1
D: -
length: 16
V: TRBV9
CDR3: CASSVAPLTGGTEAFF
DNA: TGTGCCAGCAGCGTAGCGCCTCTGACAGGAGGGACTGAAGCTTTCTTT

size: once
J: TRBJ2-3
D: TRBD2
length: 16
V: TRBV4-1
CDR3: CASSQAERGGTDTQYF
DNA: TGCGCCAGCAGCCAAGCCGAGCGGGGTGGCACAGATACGCAGTATTTT

size: -
J: TRBJ2-3
D: -
length: 15
V: TRBV27
CDR3: CASSFRGGSTDTQYF
DNA: TGTGCCAGCAGTTTTCGCGGTGGGAGCACAGATACGCAGTATTTT

size: once
J: TRBJ2-7
D: TRBD1
length: 14
V: TRBV27
CDR3: CASSDGTATYEQYF
DNA: TGTGCCAGCAGTGACGGGACAGCCACCTACGAGCAGTACTTC